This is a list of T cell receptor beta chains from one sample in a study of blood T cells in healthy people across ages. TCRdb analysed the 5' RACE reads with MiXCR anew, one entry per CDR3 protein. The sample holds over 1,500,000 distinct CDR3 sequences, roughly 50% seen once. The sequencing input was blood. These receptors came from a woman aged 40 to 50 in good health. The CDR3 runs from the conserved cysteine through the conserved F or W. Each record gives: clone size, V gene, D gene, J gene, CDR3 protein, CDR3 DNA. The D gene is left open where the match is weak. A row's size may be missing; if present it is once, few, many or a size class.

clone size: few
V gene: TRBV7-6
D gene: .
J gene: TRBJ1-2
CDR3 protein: CASSLGVGHTQNYGYTF
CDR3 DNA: TGTGCCAGCAGCTTAGGGGTAGGACATACCCAGAACTATGGCTACACCTTC

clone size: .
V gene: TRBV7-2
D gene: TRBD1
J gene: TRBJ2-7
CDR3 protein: CASSHSGQSYEQYF
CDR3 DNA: TGTGCCAGCAGCCATTCGGGACAGAGTTACGAGCAGTACTTC

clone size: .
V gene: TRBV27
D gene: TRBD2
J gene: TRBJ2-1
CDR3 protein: CASSLAGGYNERFF
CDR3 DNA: TGTGCCAGCAGTTTAGCGGGGGGCTACAATGAGCGGTTCTTC

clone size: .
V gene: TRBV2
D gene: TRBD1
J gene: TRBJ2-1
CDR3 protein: CASSARPGTGGLREQFF
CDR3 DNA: TGTGCCAGCAGTGCCAGGCCGGGGACAGGGGGGTTGAGGGAGCAGTTCTTC

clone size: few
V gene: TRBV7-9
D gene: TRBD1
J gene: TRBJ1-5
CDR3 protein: CASSSNRGVDSNQPQHF
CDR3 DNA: TGTGCCAGCAGCTCCAACAGGGGAGTAGATAGCAATCAGCCCCAGCATTTT

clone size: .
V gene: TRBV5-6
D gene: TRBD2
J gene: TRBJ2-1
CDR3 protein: CAGSLGLATYNEQFF
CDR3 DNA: TGTGCCGGCAGCTTAGGACTAGCAACTTACAATGAGCAGTTCTTC

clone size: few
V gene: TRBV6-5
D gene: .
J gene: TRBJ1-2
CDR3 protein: CASSYGGRNYGYTF
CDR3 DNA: TGTGCCAGCAGTTACGGCGGACGCAACTATGGCTACACCTTC

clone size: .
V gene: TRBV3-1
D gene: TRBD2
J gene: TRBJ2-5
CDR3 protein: CASSHSGGGQETQYF
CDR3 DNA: TGTGCTAGCAGCCATAGCGGGGGGGGCCAAGAGACCCAGTACTTC

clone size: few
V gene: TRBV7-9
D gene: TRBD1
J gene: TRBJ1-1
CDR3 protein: CASSLDRDRGTEAFF
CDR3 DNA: TGTGCCAGCAGCTTGGACCGGGACAGGGGGACTGAAGCTTTCTTT

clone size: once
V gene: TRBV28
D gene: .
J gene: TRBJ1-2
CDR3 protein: CASSPIRGNGYTF
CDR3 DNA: TGTGCCAGCAGTCCGATTCGGGGGAATGGCTACACCTTC

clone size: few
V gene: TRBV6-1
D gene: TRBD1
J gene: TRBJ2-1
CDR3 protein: CASRPQPGQGIYNEQFF
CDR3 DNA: TGTGCCAGCAGGCCCCAACCGGGACAGGGGATTTACAATGAGCAGTTCTTC

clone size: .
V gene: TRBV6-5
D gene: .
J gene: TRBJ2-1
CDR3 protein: CASSYPKTIPVSGYRDEQFF
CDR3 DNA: TGTGCCAGCAGTTACCCAAAGACCATCCCCGTGAGTGGGTATCGCGATGAGCAGTTCTTC

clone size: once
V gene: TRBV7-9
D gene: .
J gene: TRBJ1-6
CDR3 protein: CASSLSPLDANSPLHF
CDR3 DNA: TGTGCCAGCAGCTTAAGCCCCTTAGACGCGAATTCACCCCTCCACTTT

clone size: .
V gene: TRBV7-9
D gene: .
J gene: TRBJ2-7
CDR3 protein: CVSSFWGDEQYF
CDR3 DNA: TGTGTCAGCAGCTTCTGGGGAGACGAGCAGTACTTC

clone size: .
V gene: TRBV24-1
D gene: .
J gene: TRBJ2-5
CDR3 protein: CATRDNQRETQYF
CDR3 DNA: TGTGCCACCAGAGACAATCAAAGGGAGACCCAGTACTTC

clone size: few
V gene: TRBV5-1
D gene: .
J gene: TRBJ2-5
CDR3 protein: CASSLVFGGTETQYF
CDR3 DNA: TGCGCCAGCAGCTTGGTATTCGGGGGCACAGAGACCCAGTACTTC

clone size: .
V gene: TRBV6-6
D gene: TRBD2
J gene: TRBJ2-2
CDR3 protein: CASSTGGVGSTGELFF
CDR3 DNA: TGTGCCAGCAGTACGGGAGGCGTCGGGAGCACCGGGGAGCTGTTTTTT

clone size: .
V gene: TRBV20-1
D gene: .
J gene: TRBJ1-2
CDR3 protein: CSARWNRDYGYTF
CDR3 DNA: TGCAGTGCTAGGTGGAACAGGGACTATGGCTACACCTTC